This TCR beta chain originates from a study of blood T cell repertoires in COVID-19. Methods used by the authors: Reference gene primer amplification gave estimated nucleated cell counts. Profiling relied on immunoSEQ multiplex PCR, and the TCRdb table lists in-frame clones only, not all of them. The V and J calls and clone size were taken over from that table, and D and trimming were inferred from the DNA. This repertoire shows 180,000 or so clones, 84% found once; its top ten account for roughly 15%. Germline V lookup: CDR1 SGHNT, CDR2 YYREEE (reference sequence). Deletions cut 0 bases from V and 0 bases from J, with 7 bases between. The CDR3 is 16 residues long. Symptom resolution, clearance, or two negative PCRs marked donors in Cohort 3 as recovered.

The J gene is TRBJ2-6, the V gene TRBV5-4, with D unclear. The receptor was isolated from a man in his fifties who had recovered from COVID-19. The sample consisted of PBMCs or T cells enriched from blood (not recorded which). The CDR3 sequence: CASSLAGRSGANVLTF. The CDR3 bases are TGTGCCAGCAGCTTGGCAGGTCGCTCTGGGGCCAACGTCCTGACTTTC.